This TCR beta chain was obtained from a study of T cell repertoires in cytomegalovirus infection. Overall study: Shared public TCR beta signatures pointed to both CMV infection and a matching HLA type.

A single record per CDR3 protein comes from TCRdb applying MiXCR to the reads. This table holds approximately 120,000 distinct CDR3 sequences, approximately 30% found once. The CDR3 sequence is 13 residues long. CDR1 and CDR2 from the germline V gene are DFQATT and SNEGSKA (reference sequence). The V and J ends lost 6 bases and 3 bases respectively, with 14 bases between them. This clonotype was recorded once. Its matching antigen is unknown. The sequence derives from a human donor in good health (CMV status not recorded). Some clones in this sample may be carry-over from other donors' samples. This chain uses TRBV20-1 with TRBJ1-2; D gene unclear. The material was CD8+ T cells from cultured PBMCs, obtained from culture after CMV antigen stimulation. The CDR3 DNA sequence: TGCAGTGCCTTAGACACGATAGACTATGGCTACACCTTC. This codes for CSALDTIDYGYTF.